This T cell receptor beta chain appears in the sequencing data of a study of cytomegalovirus exposure and HLA in healthy donors (TCRdb year 2017). Looking at the study overall: An earlier analysis of about 530 of the donors reported roughly 300 Gb of sequence data and approximately 120 million unique TCR beta sequences obtained from some 200 million T cells. An early release that covered several hundred HLA-typed donors contained about 300 gigabases of sequencing data and some 87 million unique TCR sequences. Of the roughly 400 genotyped donors, 81% fell in the genetic ancestry cluster associated with self-reported Caucasian donors. The study aimed to test whether signatures of past pathogen exposure could be identified by cataloging public T cell receptors. Using immunosequencing, the study profiled T cell repertoires from 666 subjects and related those repertoires to cytomegalovirus serostatus. A separate validation cohort of about 110 different subjects was used in addition to the approximately 670-subject first cohort. To predict cytomegalovirus infection status, the study brought together high-throughput TCR immunosequencing, statistical association of individual TCRs with disease status, and machine learning. In a later analysis, previously published TCR beta repertoires from more than 500 donors were re-analyzed and high-resolution HLA genotyping was added so that TCR occurrence patterns could be studied. In the later analysis, no new phenotypic data were used to find candidate immune exposures; instead, reliance was placed on TCR beta sequences and their occurrence across donors. To decide whether each TCR beta V gene segment behaved as functional or pseudogenic, an earlier analysis of nearly 600 of the donors relied on high-throughput TCR beta sequencing. Alongside the repertoire data, information on donor age, sex, ethnicity and CMV serostatus was compiled. A later genetic analysis took genome-wide SNP genotypes for about 55% of the roughly 670 donors and used that subset as a discovery cohort. Every repertoire in the discovery cohort had been generated on one and the same sequencing platform. HLA typing included class I and class II loci at four-digit resolution. Typing coverage differed by locus: A, B, C, DRB1 and DQB1 were typed in roughly 620-630 donors, DQA1 in 500 to 550, DPA1 in 600 to 610, and DPB1 in 450 to 490. About five DR-DQ haplotypes were treated as single units for association and clustering because of strong linkage in the cohort. On average, around 240,000 unique TCR beta nucleotide sequences were sequenced per donor among more than 350 genotyped donors of the cohort, with 15% to 20% of those sequences being non-productive. The study at large found these results: A later analysis reported that several top co-occurrence clusters appeared linked to parvovirus B19, influenza, CMV and Epstein-Barr virus. The earlier analysis of 587 of the donors excluded 15 to 20 rarely observed V segments, including chromosome 9 orphons, because counts were too low. Correlated functional status among segregating V segments might be attributable to linkage disequilibrium, but an unknown experimental factor could not be ruled out. The authors suggested that the approach could potentially be generalized to other disease states and immunological phenotypes. A group of highly shared sequence variants was considered likely to be a technical artifact of the sequencing pipeline. V-gene and J-gene trimming of TCR beta chains was associated with a missense DCLRE1C variant in a later genetic analysis, and the association was replicated in an independent cohort. Three of the identified cytomegalovirus-associated TCR beta chains were confirmed in vitro to be specific for cytomegalovirus antigens. A further reported finding was that TCR beta sequences accurately predicted the HLA-A and HLA-B alleles for most subjects in the first cohort. For the cohort, immune exposure information was limited to CMV serostatus. Some IMGT-functional V segments, including TRBV6-2 and TRBV6-3, could not be told apart with the 87-base-pair reads, so those segments were excluded. Most TCR sequences were seen in very few donors, while some public TCRs were found in many individuals. Strong co-occurrence of HLA alleles, especially DR and DQ, made assigning TCR associations to individual alleles difficult. A later genetic analysis reported fewer N-insertions in productive TCRs among donors in an Asian-associated ancestry cluster than the 666-donor mean. In a later analysis, TCR association rates were found to vary across HLA loci, with the most associated TCRs seen for DRB1 alleles and the fewest for HLA-C alleles. The presence/absence analyses assumed that sequencing depth was roughly uniform across donors, and that assumption may not be true. Compared with equally common non-associated chains, HLA-associated TCR beta chains in a later analysis were more clonally expanded and had lower generation probabilities. A later analysis found that most CMV-associated TCR beta chains appeared HLA-restricted, with HLA associations seemingly driven largely by CMV exposure. The cohort was sequenced for TCR beta chains only, and without alpha or paired-chain data the features that could be detected were limited. In the study, 150 to 200 TCR beta chains were listed as associated with cytomegalovirus. In a later analysis, more than 15,000 TCR beta sequences were associated with specific HLA alleles at a false discovery rate of 0.05. An earlier analysis of around 600 of the donors showed that most TCR beta V segments appeared in productive rearrangements either about 87% or about 30% of the time, which broadly matched IMGT annotations. The classifier was reported to diagnose cytomegalovirus status with high specificity and sensitivity in both the original and validation cohorts. Because some donors lacked HLA typing at each locus, the association tests relied only on the typed subset.

Receptor libraries were prepared by the immunoSEQ multiplex PCR assay. A mixture of 60 forward primers for TCR Vbeta segments and 13 reverse primers for TCR Jbeta segments was used in the multiplex PCR. The CDR3 region of rearranged TCR beta genes was amplified from genomic DNA with a multiplex PCR assay. Amplified TCR beta libraries were sequenced as 87-base-pair reads on the Illumina HiSeq System. The paper's processing steps were these. A later analysis tallied about 77 million unique TCR beta chains across the 666 repertoires, and around 10 million of those chains were shared by two or more donors. A nearest-neighbor algorithm error-corrected the raw reads and collapsed the reads into unique sequences, merging closely related sequences to remove PCR and sequencing errors. CDR3 sequences were aligned to IMGT reference sequences to assign V, D and J gene segments. For a sequence to be retained, a match of at least six nucleotides to both a V gene segment and a J gene segment was required. A rearrangement was called productive if the CDR3 had no stop codons and remained in frame with V and J, and every other rearrangement was called non-productive. Following IMGT convention, CDR3 was defined as the stretch from the second conserved V-encoded cysteine to the conserved J-encoded phenylalanine. The earlier analysis of about 500 of the donors excluded sequences that lacked an unambiguous match to a single V gene segment. In an earlier analysis of 450 to 700 of the donors, V segments were called functional above 56.7% productive rearrangements and were called segregating when the between-donor standard deviation exceeded 5%. A statistical classification framework was built for diagnosing cytomegalovirus status from the catalog of TCR beta chain sequences. V and J gene assignment, in a later analysis, came from comparing TCR nucleotide sequences with IMGT/GENE-DB human TR gene sequences. The TCRdist pipeline was used in a later analysis to assign CDR3 sequences and most-parsimonious VDJ recombination scenarios. In a later analysis, each TCR beta chain was defined by its CDR3 amino acid sequence together with its V-gene family, and reads lacking a unique V-gene family were excluded. In a later analysis, some 600 highly shared, low-generation-probability nucleotide sequences were removed to address suspected cross-contamination and a sequencing artifact. For each public chain, a later analysis derived a clonal expansion index from normalized ranks of inferred template counts within each repertoire. Generation probabilities in a later analysis came from a VDJ recombination model fitted to out-of-frame rearrangements, and those results were checked against IGoR. A later analysis scored TCR-TCR, TCR-HLA and TCR-CMV co-occurrence with hypergeometric tests, applying a repertoire-size bias correction to TCR pairs. A later analysis estimated false discovery rates by permuting HLA or CMV assignments 20 times. In a later analysis, co-occurring TCRs were grouped using DBSCAN, with TCRdist sequence similarity added in when clustering inside HLA-allele-positive subsets. For co-occurrence clustering, repertoires with fewer than 30,000 or more than 120,000 public chains were excluded, along with a handful of repertoires with anomalous nucleotide sharing. Not all clones reach the TCRdb copy of this immuneACCESS table, which keeps in-frame sequences only. Checked studies attribute under half of the gap to unresolved V genes and leave the rest unexplained. V, J and clone size are those of that table, while D and trimming were read from the DNA. Present in this sample are about 190,000 clones, around four fifths of which were seen just once. The top ten clonotypes cover about 1.8% of the sample.

V gives up 0 bases and J gives up 2 bases, and the segment between their germline ends measures 20 bases. The germline V gene provides CDR1 MGHRA and CDR2 YSYEKL. Taken from cysteine to phenylalanine, the CDR3 has 18 residues. The retained sequence is limited to the CDR3, 54 bases, with the frame set at the first base. Of note for this clone: Its cognate antigen has yet to be identified. Base qualities are not recorded, but no much larger clone differs from it by a single base.

In total, 666 healthy bone marrow donors made up the cohort. At the time of sampling, all cohort members were nominally healthy, though unrecorded immune exposures were likely present. The donor was CMV seropositive and belonged to the group of 250 to 300 seropositive cohort members. A peripheral blood sample was provided by each donor, and peripheral blood mononuclear cells were used for TCR beta sequencing. The Qiagen DNeasy Blood Extraction Kit was used to extract genomic DNA from the blood cell samples. Recombination linked TRBV4-1 to TRBJ2-7, with TRBD1 as a weak D call on 6 bases. The sequence was collected from a man between 40 and 49 years old in good health and CMV-seropositive. Sequencing used PBMCs. CDR3 region: CASSQDDSTTGITYEQYF. The DNA reads TGCGCCAGCAGCCAAGATGATTCCACGACAGGTATCACCTACGAGCAGTACTTC.